Listed below are T cell receptor beta chains from one sample, sequenced in a study of Graves' ophthalmopathy and Graves' hyperthyroidism. TCRdb recomputed calls from the multiplex PCR reads with MiXCR, one row per CDR3 protein. The table lists about 420,000 distinct CDR3 sequences, around 21% of them singletons. The specimen sequenced was peripheral blood. These TCRs come from a woman aged 18-29 years with stable Graves' hyperthyroidism. Both conserved end residues are part of each CDR3. Fields, in order: clone size, D gene, J gene, V gene, CDR3 protein, CDR3 DNA. The D gene is left open where the match is weak. Size is omitted from some rows. Given values are once, few, many or a class for expanded clones.

size: many
D: -
J: TRBJ2-7
V: TRBV4-2
CDR3: CASSQDQGFYEQYF
DNA: TGTGCCAGCAGCCAAGATCAGGGGTTCTACGAGCAGTACTTC

size: many
D: -
J: TRBJ2-5
V: TRBV10-1
CDR3: CASSSQQGGRETQYF
DNA: TGCGCCAGCAGTAGCCAACAGGGAGGTCGAGAGACCCAGTACTTC

size: few
D: -
J: TRBJ1-2
V: TRBV5-1
CDR3: CASSSYPDSISYGYTF
DNA: TGCGCCAGCAGCTCGTACCCGGACAGCATAAGCTATGGCTACACCTTC

size: -
D: -
J: TRBJ1-1
V: TRBV7-3
CDR3: CASSLIGGLAFF
DNA: TGTGCCAGCAGCTTAATTGGAGGGTTAGCTTTCTTT

size: many
D: -
J: TRBJ2-2
V: TRBV30
CDR3: CAWSATSVGELFF
DNA: TGTGCCTGGAGTGCAACGAGCGTCGGGGAGCTGTTTTTT

size: many
D: -
J: TRBJ1-2
V: TRBV4-3
CDR3: CASSQPTGGVSYGYTF
DNA: TGCGCCAGCAGCCAACCGACCGGGGGAGTAAGCTATGGCTACACCTTC

size: many
D: -
J: TRBJ2-4
V: TRBV7-8
CDR3: CASSLRGLAKNIQYF
DNA: TGTGCCAGCAGCCTAAGGGGGTTAGCCAAAAACATTCAGTACTTC

size: many
D: -
J: TRBJ2-7
V: TRBV6-1
CDR3: CASSSAFTYEQYF
DNA: TGTGCCAGCAGCTCAGCGTTCACCTACGAGCAGTACTTC

size: -
D: TRBD2
J: TRBJ2-7
V: TRBV20-1
CDR3: CSARRRGDLYEQYF
DNA: TGCAGTGCTAGGAGGCGGGGGGACCTTTACGAGCAGTACTTC

size: many
D: -
J: TRBJ2-6
V: TRBV24-1
CDR3: CATSDRSDSGANVLTF
DNA: TGTGCCACCAGTGATCGATCAGACTCTGGGGCCAACGTCCTGACTTTC

size: many
D: TRBD1
J: TRBJ1-2
V: TRBV11-1
CDR3: CASSTGTGVANYGYTF
DNA: TGTGCCAGCAGCACCGGGACAGGGGTCGCTAACTATGGCTACACCTTC

size: many
D: -
J: TRBJ2-7
V: TRBV6-5
CDR3: CASRWDYEQYF
DNA: TGTGCCAGCAGATGGGACTACGAGCAGTACTTC

size: few
D: -
J: TRBJ1-2
V: TRBV18
CDR3: CASSRSDNYGYTF
DNA: TGTGCCAGCTCAAGGTCAGATAACTATGGCTACACCTTC

size: many
D: TRBD2
J: TRBJ2-4
V: TRBV6-1
CDR3: CASSEARLAGDIQYF
DNA: TGTGCCAGCAGTGAAGCTAGACTAGCGGGAGACATTCAGTACTTC

size: -
D: TRBD1
J: TRBJ2-7
V: TRBV12-3/TRBV12-4
CDR3: CASIEGGQGVYEQYF
DNA: TGTGCCAGCATCGAAGGGGGCCAGGGGGTATACGAGCAGTACTTC

size: many
D: -
J: TRBJ1-6
V: TRBV2
CDR3: CASSRVDSPLHF
DNA: TGTGCCAGCAGCAGGGTCGATTCACCCCTCCACTTT

size: -
D: -
J: TRBJ1-5
V: TRBV3-1
CDR3: CASSQAGWDQPQHF
DNA: TGTGCCAGCAGCCAAGCCGGTTGGGATCAGCCCCAGCATTTT

size: -
D: -
J: TRBJ1-1
V: TRBV7-2
CDR3: CASRIRGGFDTEAFF
DNA: TGTGCCAGCAGAATACGGGGGGGGTTTGACACTGAAGCTTTCTTT

size: many
D: -
J: TRBJ1-2
V: TRBV12-3/TRBV12-4
CDR3: CASSPDRPPNYGYTF
DNA: TGTGCCAGCAGTCCCGACAGGCCGCCTAACTATGGCTACACCTTC

size: few
D: TRBD2
J: TRBJ2-5
V: TRBV20-1
CDR3: CSASPGSGLQETQYF
DNA: TGCAGTGCTTCCCCGGGTAGCGGGTTACAAGAGACCCAGTACTTC

size: -
D: TRBD2
J: TRBJ2-5
V: TRBV5-5
CDR3: CASSAGTSVPQETQYF
DNA: TGTGCCAGCAGCGCAGGGACTAGCGTGCCCCAAGAGACCCAGTACTTC

size: -
D: TRBD1
J: TRBJ2-7
V: TRBV11-2
CDR3: CASSWPGQGLYEQYF
DNA: TGTGCCAGCAGCTGGCCGGGACAGGGCTTATACGAGCAGTACTTC

size: many
D: TRBD1
J: TRBJ2-7
V: TRBV7-2
CDR3: CASSYRGRTGAEQYF
DNA: TGTGCCAGCAGCTACCGCGGCCGGACAGGGGCCGAGCAGTACTTC